Following are 23 T cell receptor beta chains from one sample sequenced in a study of T cell repertoires in cytomegalovirus infection (dated by TCRdb to about 2019). The treatment or condition label, read with the paper, signifies: in vitro stimulation with specific CMV peptide epitopes to enrich CMV-specific T cells. Antigens for these TCRs are unknown. Sequencing was carried out with an Illumina HiSeq 1500. In TCRdb, the public reads were trimmed at Q25 with fastp and aligned with MiXCR, with productive beta chains retained. Identical CDR3 protein sequences are pooled into one entry, listed with their most common genes and DNA. This sample is represented by roughly 78,000 distinct CDR3 sequences; around 40% of them were singletons. The leading ten clones occupy roughly 93% of the sample. This specimen consisted of CD8+ T cells from cultured PBMCs, obtained from culture after CMV antigen stimulation. These receptors came from a human donor in good health (CMV status not recorded). Some clones in this sample may be carry-over from other donors' samples.

V is TRBV28 and J is TRBJ1-3; D possibly corresponds to TRBD1 (5 bases). The V end lost 5 bases, the J end lost 0 bases, and 20 bases lay between the germline ends. The CDR3 is made up of 18 amino acids. Looked up from germline, CDR1 is MDHEN and CDR2 is SYDVKM. DNA for the CDR3: TGTGCCAGCAGTCAAACCGGGACCTTCCAGAGCTCTGGAAACACCATATATTTT. It yields the protein CASSQTGTFQSSGNTIYF.

This clonotype was picked up many times. The chain employs TRBV7-8 and TRBJ2-3; D is possibly TRBD1 or TRBD2 (5 bases each). The V end was cut by 1 base, the J end by 10 bases, with 9 bases between. Germline V gives CDR1 SGHVS, CDR2 FQNEAQ. The CDR3 covers 12 residues. In DNA, the CDR3 is TGTGCCAGCAGCTTAGTGGGGGAATCGCAGTATTTT. Amino acid sequence: CASSLVGESQYF.

This clonotype has a handful of counts. This chain uses TRBV28 with TRBJ1-1; 11 nucleotides align to TRBD1. J gave up 5 bases and V 3 bases, and 8 bases lay outside the gene matches. The CDR3 is 16 amino acids. CDR1 and CDR2 from the germline V gene are MDHEN and SYDVKM. CDR3 nucleotide sequence: TGTGCCAGCAGTTTCCCAGGACAGGGGGCGCGAACTGAAGCTTTCTTT. Its translation: CASSFPGQGARTEAFF.

J is TRBJ2-7 and V is TRBV4-1; D remains unclear. This CDR3 contains 14 residues. Trimming removed 0 bases from V and 2 bases from J, with 8 bases in between. Germline V gene data show CDR1 as MGHRA and CDR2 as YSYEKL. The DNA of the CDR3 is TGCGCCAGCAGCCAAGACGGAGAGGCCTACGAGCAGTACTTC. Translation: CASSQDGEAYEQYF.

This clonotype appeared many times. The chain carries TRBV19 and TRBJ2-7; unclear D gene. The V and J ends lost 0 bases and 5 bases respectively, with 8 bases between them. The CDR3 runs 13 residues. Germline-derived CDR1 and CDR2 are LNHDA and SQIVND (reference sequence). The CDR3 DNA follows: TGTGCCAGTAGTATAGATAACAGCGACGAGCAGTACTTC. Its protein product is CASSIDNSDEQYF.

The sample holds many counts of this clonotype. The V and J genes are TRBV5-6 and TRBJ2-7; 9 bases line up with TRBD1. Per germline, CDR1 SGHDT and CDR2 YYEEEE. This CDR3 spans 18 amino acids. With 3 bases clipped from V and 3 bases from J, the junction kept 16 bases outside the gene matches. The CDR3 is CASSSGPARDRVLYEQYF. CDR3 coding DNA: TGTGCCAGCAGCTCAGGACCCGCCCGGGACAGGGTCCTCTACGAGCAGTACTTC.

This clonotype was observed a few times. The V gene is TRBV7-2, the J gene TRBJ2-7, with a weak D call TRBD1 (5 bases). The CDR3 spans 15 residues. Germline-derived CDR1 and CDR2 are SGHTA and FQGNSA. Trimming removed 1 base from V and 4 bases from J, with 14 bases in between. This chain's CDR3 is CASSLGTPAPYEQYF. Here the CDR3 DNA reads TGTGCCAGCAGCTTAGGGACACCGGCACCGTACGAGCAGTACTTC.

The chain has TRBV7-8 and TRBJ2-7; D possibly corresponds to TRBD2 (7 bases). From germline, CDR1 is SGHVS and CDR2 FQNEAQ. The V and J ends lost 5 bases and 2 bases respectively, with 16 bases between them. This CDR3 is 15 amino acids long. The CDR3 protein is CASSQVGGRAYEQYF. The CDR3 nucleotides are TGTGCCAGCAGCCAGGTCGGGGGGCGAGCCTACGAGCAGTACTTC.

V gene TRBV7-3 combines with J gene TRBJ1-5, with unresolved D. This CDR3 spans 17 amino acids. Per the germline V gene, CDR1 is SGHTA and CDR2 is FQGTGA. V lost 5 bases and J 3 bases, leaving 20 bases between the germline ends. The CDR3 sequence: CASSAPSRRRANQPQHF. The CDR3 coding sequence is TGTGCCAGCAGCGCTCCCTCCCGGAGGAGGGCCAATCAGCCCCAGCATTTT.

J is TRBJ2-7 and V is TRBV2, with D hard to call. V lost 3 bases to trimming and J lost 0 bases, with 9 bases between them. CDR1 and CDR2 (germline): SNHLY, FYNNEI. This CDR3 comprises 14 residues. DNA of the CDR3: TGTGCCAGCAGTGACAGATCCTCCTCCTACGAGCAGTACTTC. It is translated as CASSDRSSSYEQYF. The full variable domain, in which reference TRBV2 and TRBJ2-7 provide the parts outside the CDR3, is EPEVTQTPSHQVTQMGQEVILRCVPISNHLYFYWYRQILGQKVEFLVSFYNNEISEKSEIFDDQFSVERPDGSNFTLKIRSTKLEDSAMYFCASSDRSSSYEQYFGPGTRLTVT.

The chain joins TRBV11-2 to TRBJ1-1; D is unresolved. Germline V lookup: CDR1 SGHAT, CDR2 FQNNGV. V dropped 1 base and J dropped 0 bases, with 6 bases sitting between them. The CDR3 is 14 amino acids. The CDR3 protein is CASSLARMNTEAFF. CDR3 DNA: TGTGCCAGCAGCTTAGCGAGGATGAACACTGAAGCTTTCTTT.

This clonotype showed up just a few times. This chain links TRBV7-2 with TRBJ2-3; 7 bases match TRBD2. CDR1 is SGHTA, CDR2 FQGNSA, per germline. The V gene end was trimmed by 2 bases and the J gene end by 6 bases; junction bases not matched to a gene: 2. The CDR3 extends over 13 amino acids. DNA of the CDR3: TGTGCCAGCAGCTTACTAGCGGCGGATACGCAGTATTTT. Translating it yields CASSLLAADTQYF.

DNA of the CDR3: TGCGCCAGCAGCCAAGTTAAAATCCTGGACCATGGCTACACCTTC. This codes for CASSQVKILDHGYTF. The chain employs TRBV4-1 and TRBJ1-2; no reliable D call. The CDR3 covers 15 residues. Germline loops: CDR1 MGHRA, CDR2 YSYEKL. Between the trimmed V and J ends, which lost 1 base and 6 bases, there was a span of 15 bases.

The rearrangement joins TRBV25-1 to TRBJ2-1; 16 bases align to TRBD2. V shed 7 bases, J shed 5 bases, and the junction held 14 bases outside the gene matches. The CDR3 extends over 19 amino acids. Germline loops: CDR1 MGHDK, CDR2 SYGVNS. This CDR3 reads CASTSGLAGGSGPHNEQFF. CDR3 bases: TGTGCCAGCACCTCGGGACTAGCGGGGGGGTCGGGGCCACACAATGAGCAGTTCTTC.

This clonotype was detected only a few times. This chain links TRBV6-2 or TRBV6-3 with TRBJ1-1, with no clear D. In germline, CDR1 is MNHEY, CDR2 SVGEGT. There are 13 residues in the CDR3. The V gene lost 6 bases and the J gene lost 1 base, with 9 bases spanning the gap. For the CDR3, the DNA is TGTGCCAGCAGAAATCAAAAGAACACTGAAGCTTTCTTT. Translation gives CASRNQKNTEAFF.

The V call is TRBV7-8, the J call TRBJ1-1, with D possibly being TRBD1 (5 bases). The CDR3 sequence is 16 residues long. The V gene's germline CDR1 is SGHVS and CDR2 FQNEAQ. V lost 4 bases and J 5 bases, leaving 20 bases between the germline ends. CDR3 DNA: TGTGCCAGCAGCTCGCAGAGGGGACGGATAGGTACTGAAGCTTTCTTT. Translated: CASSSQRGRIGTEAFF.

This chain connects TRBV5-1 to TRBJ2-3, with 10 positions matching TRBD1. The CDR3 has 15 residues. Germline V gene data show CDR1 as SGHRS and CDR2 as YFSETQ. The trim removed 7 bases at V and 4 bases at J, leaving 9 bases unmatched. The CDR3 spells CASGGGTGEADTQYF. As DNA, the CDR3 is TGCGCCAGCGGAGGAGGGACAGGGGAAGCAGATACGCAGTATTTT.

The V gene is TRBV27, the J gene TRBJ1-2, with D hard to call. The CDR3 is 16 amino acids. CDR1 MNHEY and CDR2 SMNVEV come from the germline V gene (reference sequence). V was shortened by 3 bases and J by 2 bases, with 16 bases between the two germline ends. CDR3 sequence reads: CASSFVGQSLNYGYTF. The CDR3 nucleotides read TGTGCCAGCAGTTTTGTAGGTCAGTCGCTAAACTATGGCTACACCTTC.

This chain connects TRBV4-1 to TRBJ1-4; 9 bases are a match to TRBD1. Losses at the gene ends were 3 bases for V and 8 bases for J; bases not matched to a gene: 7. The CDR3 length is 15 residues. CDR1 MGHRA and CDR2 YSYEKL come from the germline V gene. The CDR3 nucleotides are TGCGCCAGCAGCCATCTGGGGACAGGGTTCGAAAAACTGTTTTTT. It specifies CASSHLGTGFEKLFF.

CDR3 DNA: TGTGCCAGCAGCTCGGGGGCGAGGGGGGCCAACGTCCTGACTTTC. This gives the protein CASSSGARGANVLTF. This chain joins TRBV7-9 and TRBJ2-6; possibly TRBD1 or TRBD2 for D (6 bases each). The CDR3 consists of 15 residues. Germline loops: CDR1 SEHNR, CDR2 FQNEAQ (reference sequence). V was cut by 4 bases and J by 4 bases, with 11 bases left in between.

In its sample, this clonotype ranks as large (0.1 to 1%). The V gene is TRBV7-2, the J gene TRBJ2-7; TRBD1 might be the D (5 bases). V lost 1 base, J lost 5 bases, and 12 bases lay in between. CDR1 SGHTA and CDR2 FQGNSA come from the germline V gene. This CDR3 is 14 amino acids long. In DNA, the CDR3 is TGTGCCAGCAGCTTAGACAGGCCAGGAGACGAGCAGTACTTC. This sequence encodes CASSLDRPGDEQYF.

This clonotype was detected only a few times. The V and J genes are TRBV4-1 and TRBJ1-1, with 9 nucleotides matching TRBD1. Trimming removed 3 bases from V and 3 bases from J; junction bases left unmatched: 5. This CDR3 is built from 15 residues. Germline CDR1 is MGHRA and CDR2 is YSYEKL. CDR3 DNA: TGCGCCAGCAGCCAGACCGGGACAGGGTACACTGAAGCTTTCTTT. Amino acid sequence: CASSQTGTGYTEAFF.

The chain links TRBV7-2 to TRBJ2-7, with D perhaps TRBD2 (5 bases). V was clipped by 3 bases and J by 5 bases, with 11 bases between them. The CDR3 is 13 residues long. Germline-derived CDR1 and CDR2 are SGHTA and FQGNSA. This CDR3 is CASSFAGGHEQYF. As DNA, the CDR3 is TGTGCCAGCAGCTTCGCTGGCGGGCACGAGCAGTACTTC.